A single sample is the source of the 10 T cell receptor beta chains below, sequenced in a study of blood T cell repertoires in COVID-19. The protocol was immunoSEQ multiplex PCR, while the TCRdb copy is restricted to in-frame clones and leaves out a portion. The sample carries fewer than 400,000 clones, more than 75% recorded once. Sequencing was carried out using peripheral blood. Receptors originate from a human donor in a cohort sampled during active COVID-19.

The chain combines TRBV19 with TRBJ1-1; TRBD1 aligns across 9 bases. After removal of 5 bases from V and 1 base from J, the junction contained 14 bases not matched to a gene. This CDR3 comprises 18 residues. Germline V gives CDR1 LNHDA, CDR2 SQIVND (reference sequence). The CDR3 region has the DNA TGTGCCAGTAGTTCGGTATGGACAGGGGTGTTGGCGAACACTGAAGCTTTCTTT. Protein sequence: CASSSVWTGVLANTEAFF.

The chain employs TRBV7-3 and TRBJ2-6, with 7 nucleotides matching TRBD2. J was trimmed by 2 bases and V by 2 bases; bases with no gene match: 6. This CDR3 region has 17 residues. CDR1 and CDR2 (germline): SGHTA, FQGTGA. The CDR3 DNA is TGTGCCAGCAGCTTAGACCCAGCGGGGACTGGGGCCAACGTCCTGACTTTC. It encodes CASSLDPAGTGANVLTF. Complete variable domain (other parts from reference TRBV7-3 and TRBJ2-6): GAGVSQTPSNKVTEKGKYVELRCDPISGHTALYWYRQSLGQGPEFLIYFQGTGAADDSGLPNDRFFAVRPEGSVSTLKIQRTERGDSAVYLCASSLDPAGTGANVLTFGAGSRLTVL.

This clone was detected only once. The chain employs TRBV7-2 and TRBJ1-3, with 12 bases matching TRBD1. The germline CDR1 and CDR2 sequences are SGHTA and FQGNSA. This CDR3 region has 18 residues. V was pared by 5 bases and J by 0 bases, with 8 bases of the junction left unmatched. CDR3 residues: CASSLLKGQGASGNTIYF. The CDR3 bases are TGTGCCAGCAGCCTTCTTAAGGGACAGGGGGCCTCTGGAAACACCATATATTTT.

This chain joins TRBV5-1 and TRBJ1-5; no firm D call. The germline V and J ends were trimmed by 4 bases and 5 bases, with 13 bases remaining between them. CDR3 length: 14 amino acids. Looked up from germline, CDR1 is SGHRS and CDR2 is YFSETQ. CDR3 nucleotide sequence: TGCGCCAGCAGCCGCCGTCTGGGAGATCAGCCCCAGCATTTT. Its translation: CASSRRLGDQPQHF.

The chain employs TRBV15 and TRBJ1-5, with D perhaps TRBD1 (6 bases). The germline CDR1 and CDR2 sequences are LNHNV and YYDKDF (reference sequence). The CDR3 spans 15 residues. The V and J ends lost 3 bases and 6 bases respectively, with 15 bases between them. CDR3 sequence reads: CATSRGGGPTQPQHF. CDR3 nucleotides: TGTGCCACCAGCAGGGGCGGGGGCCCTACTCAGCCCCAGCATTTT.

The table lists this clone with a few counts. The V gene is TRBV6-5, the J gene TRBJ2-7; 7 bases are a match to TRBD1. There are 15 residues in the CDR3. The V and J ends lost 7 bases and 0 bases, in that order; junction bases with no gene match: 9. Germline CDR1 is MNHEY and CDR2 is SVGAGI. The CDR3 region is CASILATGSSYEQYF. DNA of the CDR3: TGTGCCAGCATCTTAGCGACAGGGAGCTCCTACGAGCAGTACTTC.

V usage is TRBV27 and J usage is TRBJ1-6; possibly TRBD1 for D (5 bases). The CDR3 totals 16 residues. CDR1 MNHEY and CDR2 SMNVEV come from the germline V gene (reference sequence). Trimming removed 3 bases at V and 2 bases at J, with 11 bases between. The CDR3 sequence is CASSFRGIPYNSPLHF. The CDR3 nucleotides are TGTGCCAGCAGTTTTAGGGGAATCCCCTATAATTCACCCCTCCACTTT.

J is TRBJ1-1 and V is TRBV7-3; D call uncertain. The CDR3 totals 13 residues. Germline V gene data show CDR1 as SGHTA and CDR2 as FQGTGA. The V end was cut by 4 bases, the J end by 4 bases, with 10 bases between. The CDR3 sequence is CASSSVGSTEAFF. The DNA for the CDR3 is TGTGCCAGCAGCTCCGTTGGGAGCACTGAAGCTTTCTTT.

The CDR3 spells CASSVIRGWSYEQYF. In nucleotides, the CDR3 is TGTGCCAGCAGTGTGATACGGGGGTGGTCCTACGAGCAGTACTTC. The V and J genes are TRBV2 and TRBJ2-7, with D possibly matching TRBD2 (6 bases). In germline, CDR1 is SNHLY, CDR2 FYNNEI. The length of the CDR3 is 15 residues. The V and J ends lost 4 bases and 1 base respectively, with 14 bases between them.

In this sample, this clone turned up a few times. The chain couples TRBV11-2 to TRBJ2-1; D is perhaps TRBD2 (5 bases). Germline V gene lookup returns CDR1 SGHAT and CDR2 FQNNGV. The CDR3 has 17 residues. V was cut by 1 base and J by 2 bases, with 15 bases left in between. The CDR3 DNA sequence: TGTGCCAGCAGCTTAGTAGGTCAAAGGACTCCCTACAATGAGCAGTTCTTC. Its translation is CASSLVGQRTPYNEQFF.